The 5 T cell receptor beta chains presented below share a single source sample, sequenced in a study of blood T cell repertoires in COVID-19. Data came from immunoSEQ multiplex PCR; TCRdb stores just in-frame clones and leaves some out. This table has about 260,000 clones, around nine tenths appearing once. The source material was peripheral blood. The source of these receptors is a woman in her twenties or thirties with COVID-19, enrolled during active disease.

The chain combines TRBV24-1 with TRBJ1-1; maybe TRBD1 (5 bases). Germline assignment: CDR1 KGHDR and CDR2 SFDVKD. This CDR3 spans 13 amino acids. Trimming removed 4 bases from V and 6 bases from J, with 11 bases in between. Written as DNA, the CDR3 is TGTGCCACCAGTGAGTACGGGGGGGCTGAAGCTTTCTTT. This gives the protein CATSEYGGAEAFF.

This clone was recorded once. This rearrangement joins TRBV30 to TRBJ2-7, with D perhaps TRBD2 (5 bases). This CDR3 has 15 amino acids. Deletions cut 0 bases from V and 3 bases from J, with 15 bases between. CDR1 is GTSNPN and CDR2 is SVGIG in the germline V gene (reference sequence). For the CDR3, the DNA is TGTGCCTGGAGTGTTTTAGGGAGTGCAATCTACGAGCAGTACTTC. It specifies CAWSVLGSAIYEQYF.

The genes are TRBV7-3 and TRBJ2-7; 10 bases fit TRBD2. The germline V gene has CDR1 SGHTA and CDR2 FQGTGA. The CDR3 runs to 18 residues. The V gene end was trimmed by 0 bases and the J gene end by 0 bases; junction bases not matched to a gene: 8. CDR3 nucleotides: TGTGCCAGCAGCTTAACCCCGGGACTAGCGACAAGCTCCTACGAGCAGTACTTC. It specifies CASSLTPGLATSSYEQYF.

V is TRBV5-1 and J is TRBJ2-3; 8 bases are shared with TRBD2. The CDR3 loop spans 16 amino acids. V lost 0 bases to trimming and J lost 0 bases; unmatched junction nucleotides: 3. In germline, CDR1 is SGHRS, CDR2 YFSETQ. CDR3 sequence (DNA): TGCGCCAGCAGCTTGGCACTAGCGGCTAGCACAGATACGCAGTATTTT. It specifies CASSLALAASTDTQYF.

V usage is TRBV5-1 and J usage is TRBJ2-6, with 7 bases that match TRBD1. After removal of 5 bases from V and 0 bases from J, the junction contained 8 bases not matched to a gene. The CDR3 has 17 residues. CDR1 SGHRS and CDR2 YFSETQ come from the germline V gene. The DNA for the CDR3 is TGCGCCAGCAGATGGACAGGCCAAAGCTCTGGGGCCAACGTCCTGACTTTC. Amino acid sequence: CASRWTGQSSGANVLTF.